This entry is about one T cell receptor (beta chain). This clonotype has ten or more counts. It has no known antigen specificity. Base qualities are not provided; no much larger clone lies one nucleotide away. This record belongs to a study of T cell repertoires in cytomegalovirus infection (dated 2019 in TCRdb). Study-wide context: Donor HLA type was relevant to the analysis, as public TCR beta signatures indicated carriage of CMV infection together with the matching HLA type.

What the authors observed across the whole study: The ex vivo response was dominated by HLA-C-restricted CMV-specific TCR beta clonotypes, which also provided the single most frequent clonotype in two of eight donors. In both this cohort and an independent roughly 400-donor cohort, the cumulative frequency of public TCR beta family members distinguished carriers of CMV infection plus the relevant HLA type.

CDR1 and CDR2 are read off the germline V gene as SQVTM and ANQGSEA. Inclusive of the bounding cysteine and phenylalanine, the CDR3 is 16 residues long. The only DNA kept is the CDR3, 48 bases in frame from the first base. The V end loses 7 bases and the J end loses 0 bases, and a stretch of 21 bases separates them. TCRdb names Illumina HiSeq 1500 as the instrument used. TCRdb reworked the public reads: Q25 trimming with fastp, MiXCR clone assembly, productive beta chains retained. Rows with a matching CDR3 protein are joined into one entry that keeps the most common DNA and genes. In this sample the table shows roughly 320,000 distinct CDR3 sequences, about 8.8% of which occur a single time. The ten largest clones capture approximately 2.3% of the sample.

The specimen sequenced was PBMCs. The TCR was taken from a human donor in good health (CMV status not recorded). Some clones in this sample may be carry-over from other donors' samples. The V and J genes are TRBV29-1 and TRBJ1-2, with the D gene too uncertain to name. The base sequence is TGCAGCGCCACGGTCCGATACGACCCAGCTAACTATGGCTACACCTTC. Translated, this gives CSATVRYDPANYGYTF.